Only a few counts were recorded for the clone carrying this T cell receptor beta chain. Its antigen remains unidentified. The patients all showed relapse after autologous stem cell transplantation, while their brentuximab vedotin exposure varied. The data were produced by immunoSEQ multiplex PCR, yet TCRdb's version contains in-frame clones alone and is incomplete. Among about 13,000 clones listed, 80% to 85% were seen once. The data are from a study of PD-1 blockade in classical Hodgkin lymphoma. Broader study findings: Patients who began taking nivolumab under 1 year after ASCT were left out.

V was cut by 4 bases and J by 1 base, with 11 bases left in between. Germline V gene sequence: CDR1 SQVTM, CDR2 ANQGSEA. The CDR3 totals 14 residues. The chain uses TRBV29-1 and TRBJ2-1; D possibly corresponds to TRBD2 (5 bases). The clonotype originates from a human donor with classical Hodgkin lymphoma. The sample was peripheral blood mononuclear cells (PBMCs), taken at baseline. The CDR3 loop reads CSVGETSSYNEQFF. CDR3 in DNA: TGCAGCGTTGGGGAGACCAGTTCCTACAATGAGCAGTTCTTC.